Below are 27 T cell receptor beta chains sequenced from a single sample in a study of brain T cells in children with intractable seizures. This table comes from immunoSEQ multiplex PCR, and its TCRdb copy is limited to in-frame clones, with some not included. The data contain 110,000 or so clones, approximately 94% of them singletons. The specimen was peripheral blood, collected at surgery. The origin of the receptors is a boy under two years old with hemimegalencephaly and intractable seizures.

The chain carries TRBV4-1 and TRBJ2-3; possible D gene TRBD2, 5 bases. The CDR3 runs 13 residues. Germline V gene data show CDR1 as MGHRA and CDR2 as YSYEKL. The V and J ends lost 1 base and 6 bases respectively, with 8 bases between them. The CDR3 coding sequence is TGCGCCAGCAGCCAAGCTAGCCCGGATACGCAGTATTTT. This translates into CASSQASPDTQYF.

This clone was observed a single time. The genes are TRBV12-3 or TRBV12-4 and TRBJ1-6; D perhaps matches TRBD1 (6 bases). V lost 5 bases and J 9 bases, leaving 8 bases between the germline ends. The CDR3 has 12 amino acids. The CDR3 region has the DNA TGTGCCAGCAGTGAGGGGGGTTCACCCCTCCACTTT. It yields the protein CASSEGGSPLHF.

This chain joins TRBV29-1 and TRBJ1-2; no reliable D call. The CDR3 is made up of 14 amino acids. The germline gives CDR1 SQVTM, CDR2 ANQGSEA. Deletions cut 6 bases from V and 0 bases from J, with 14 bases between. CDR3 DNA sequence: TGCAGCGTGGTCCACAGCATCGCTAACTATGGCTACACCTTC. It encodes CSVVHSIANYGYTF.

V and J are TRBV3-1 (or the pseudogene TRBV3-2) and TRBJ2-3; TRBD2 aligns across 13 bases. Germline-derived CDR1 and CDR2 are LGHDT and YNNKEL (reference sequence). The CDR3 extends over 19 amino acids. With V trimmed by 5 bases and J by 4 bases, 15 bases remained unmatched. CDR3 protein: CASSCWTSGSRMGPDTQYF. The CDR3 nucleotides read TGTGCCAGCAGCTGTTGGACTAGCGGGAGTAGGATGGGTCCAGATACGCAGTATTTT.

The J gene is TRBJ2-1, the V gene TRBV7-6, with a tentative D call TRBD1 (6 bases). Germline values: CDR1 SGHVS, CDR2 FNYEAQ. The length of the CDR3 is 15 residues. V lost 2 bases and J lost 7, with 15 bases in between. The CDR3 nucleotides are TGTGCCAGCAGCTTATCTTTGACAGGCCCGAATGAGCAGTTCTTC. This sequence encodes CASSLSLTGPNEQFF.

The genes are TRBV3-1 (or the pseudogene TRBV3-2) and TRBJ2-3; 9 bases map to TRBD2. The J segment lost 3 bases and the V segment lost 1 base, leaving 2 bases of the junction unmatched. The germline V gene has CDR1 LGHDT and CDR2 YNNKEL (reference sequence). This CDR3 spans 15 amino acids. CDR3 amino acids: CASSQGLAGTDTQYF. Here the CDR3 DNA reads TGTGCCAGCAGCCAAGGGCTAGCGGGGACAGATACGCAGTATTTT.

The V gene is TRBV6-1, the J gene TRBJ2-5, with unresolved D. The germline V gene encodes CDR1 MNHNS and CDR2 SASEGT. The CDR3 contains 15 residues. V gave up 2 bases and J gave up 0 bases, with 10 bases separating them. In DNA form, the CDR3 reads TGTGCCAGCAGTGAACTCGCTAAGAACCAAGAGACCCAGTACTTC. Amino acids: CASSELAKNQETQYF.

The chain couples TRBV29-1 to TRBJ2-1; D possibly corresponds to TRBD1 (5 bases). The CDR3 is 14 residues long. Trimming removed 3 bases at V and 8 bases at J, with 17 bases between. Germline assignment: CDR1 SQVTM and CDR2 ANQGSEA. CDR3 bases: TGCAGCGTTGAGGGGCGGCGGAGTACAGATGAGCAGTTCTTC. It codes for CSVEGRRSTDEQFF.

The chain combines TRBV28 with TRBJ2-7, with TRBD2 identical over 8 bases. The CDR3 loop spans 14 amino acids. Germline V CDR1 and CDR2: MDHEN, SYDVKM. V was pared by 7 bases and J by 7 bases, with 12 bases of the junction left unmatched. The CDR3: CASTLSGGRGEQYF. The DNA of the CDR3 is TGTGCCAGCACCCTTTCGGGGGGGAGGGGAGAGCAGTACTTC.

The V and J genes are TRBV5-1 and TRBJ1-4, with D unclear. The CDR3 runs 14 residues. Trimming stripped 4 bases from V and 2 bases from J, with 9 bases between. From germline, CDR1 is SGHRS and CDR2 YFSETQ. For the CDR3, the DNA is TGCGCCAGCAGCCCGGACGGTACTAATGAAAAACTGTTTTTT. Translation gives CASSPDGTNEKLFF.

The rearrangement links TRBV4-3 to TRBJ1-3; no reliable D call. V lost 0 bases, J lost 0 bases, and 6 bases lay in between. Per the germline V gene, CDR1 is LGHNA and CDR2 is YSLEER. This CDR3 has 15 residues. CDR3 DNA: TGCGCCAGCAGCCAAGACTGGTCCTCTGGAAACACCATATATTTT. This sequence encodes CASSQDWSSGNTIYF.

The V call is TRBV3-1 (or the pseudogene TRBV3-2), the J call TRBJ1-1; no reliable D call. The germline CDR1 and CDR2 sequences are LGHDT and YNNKEL (reference sequence). This CDR3 contains 13 residues. The V and J ends lost 7 bases and 1 base respectively, with 10 bases between them. CDR3 nucleotides: TGTGCCAGCAAATTACACGGGAACACTGAAGCTTTCTTT. It codes for CASKLHGNTEAFF.

This clone was picked up one time. The V call is TRBV2, the J call TRBJ1-2; a weak D match, TRBD1 (5 bases). V lost 2 bases, J lost 3 bases, and 7 bases lay in between. Germline V gene sequence: CDR1 SNHLY, CDR2 FYNNEI. CDR3 size: 13 residues. The CDR3, as DNA: TGTGCCAGCAGTGAACGCAGGGACTATGGCTACACCTTC. This codes for CASSERRDYGYTF.

V usage is TRBV2 and J usage is TRBJ1-1, with D uncertain. V lost 2 bases, J lost 5 bases, and 9 bases lay in between. CDR1 and CDR2 (germline): SNHLY, FYNNEI. The CDR3 runs 13 residues. In DNA, the CDR3 is TGTGCCAGCAGTGAATTGTGGGAGACTGAAGCTTTCTTT. Its translation is CASSELWETEAFF.

The chain carries TRBV21-1 and TRBJ2-2; the D call of TRBD1 is as the table states it, not checked on the DNA. TRBV21-1 is recorded as a pseudogene. The CDR3 totals 17 residues. This CDR3 reads CASMRDWTGDNTGELFF. CDR3 sequence (DNA): TGTGCCAGCATGAGGGATTGGACAGGGGATAACACCGGGGAGCTGTTTTTT.

This clone has a handful of counts. The chain carries TRBV3-1 (or the pseudogene TRBV3-2) and TRBJ1-1, with unresolved D. The CDR3 loop spans 11 amino acids. Germline CDR1 reads LGHDT; CDR2 reads YNNKEL (reference sequence). Trimming removed 4 bases from V and 7 bases from J, with 7 bases in between. The CDR3 nucleotides read TGTGCCAGCAGCCGGGGAGATGAAGCTTTCTTT. It encodes CASSRGDEAFF.

J is TRBJ2-5 and V is TRBV3-1 (or the pseudogene TRBV3-2); tentatively, D is TRBD2 (5 bases). The germline V gene encodes CDR1 LGHDT and CDR2 YNNKEL (reference sequence). The CDR3 has 20 residues. Trimming removed 4 bases at V and 2 bases at J, with 29 bases between. The CDR3 is CASSLDPPATRFRGQETQYF. DNA for the CDR3: TGTGCCAGCAGCCTAGACCCCCCAGCGACCAGATTTCGGGGACAAGAGACCCAGTACTTC.

J is TRBJ2-4 and V is TRBV15; D may match TRBD1 or TRBD2 (5 bases each). The V and J ends lost 1 base and 1 base respectively, with 14 bases between them. The CDR3 length is 17 residues. Germline V CDR1 and CDR2: LNHNV, YYDKDF (reference sequence). CDR3 in DNA: TGTGCCACCAGCAGAGTTGAGGGGAGAGGGGCCAAAAACATTCAGTACTTC. Translated, it gives CATSRVEGRGAKNIQYF.

The V and J genes are TRBV20-1 and TRBJ1-2; 7 nucleotides align to TRBD1. The CDR3 consists of 11 residues. V trimming: 6 bases; J trimming: 6 bases; junction bases outside the gene matches: 4. Germline V gene data show CDR1 as DFQATT and CDR2 as SNEGSKA (reference sequence). The CDR3 DNA reads as TGCAGTGCCGACAGGGTAAATGGCTACACCTTC. Its protein product is CSADRVNGYTF.

This clone appeared a few times. This sequence joins TRBV5-6 and TRBJ1-5, with D uncertain. V was pared by 4 bases and J by 0 bases, with 11 bases between. The CDR3 totals 15 residues. Germline V gene sequence: CDR1 SGHDT, CDR2 YYEEEE. The CDR3 bases are TGTGCCAGCAGCCCACATGTTAATAGCAATCAGCCCCAGCATTTT. The encoded protein is CASSPHVNSNQPQHF. Filled out from reference TRBV5-6 and TRBJ1-5, the complete variable domain reads DAGVTQSPTHLIKTRGQQVTLRCSPKSGHDTVSWYQQALGQGPQFIFQYYEEEERQRGNFPDRFSGHQFPNYSSELNVNALLLGDSALYLCASSPHVNSNQPQHFGDGTRLSIL.

This chain links TRBV6-2 or TRBV6-3 with TRBJ1-6, with a weak D call TRBD1 (6 bases). This CDR3 contains 16 residues. Germline lookup yields CDR1 MNHEY and CDR2 SVGEGT. Trimming shortened V by 2 bases and J by 10 bases, and 18 bases separated the two germline ends. For the CDR3, the DNA is TGTGCCAGCAGTTACCGCGTGCTGACAGGTGAATCACCCCTCCACTTT. Its translation is CASSYRVLTGESPLHF.

V usage is TRBV5-1 and J usage is TRBJ1-4, with 9 bases that match TRBD1. This CDR3 is 15 amino acids long. Germline values: CDR1 SGHRS, CDR2 YFSETQ. V gave up 5 bases and J gave up 4 bases; unmatched junction bases: 6. The CDR3 reads CASSTDRGINEKLFF. The CDR3 DNA reads TGCGCCAGCAGTACAGACAGGGGGATTAATGAAAAACTGTTTTTT.

V usage is TRBV24-1 and J usage is TRBJ2-2; no clear D. The CDR3 totals 14 residues. Germline loops: CDR1 KGHDR, CDR2 SFDVKD. Trimming left V 6 bases short and J 1 base short, with 8 bases between. The DNA for the CDR3 is TGTGCCACCAGTTCCCCAGAGAACACCGGGGAGCTGTTTTTT. This encodes CATSSPENTGELFF.

This chain uses TRBV6-5 with TRBJ2-5, with D maybe TRBD1 (6 bases). The CDR3 runs to 13 residues. Germline CDR1 MNHEY, CDR2 SVGAGI. Trimming cost V 5 bases and J 9 bases, with 16 bases left between them. Here the CDR3 DNA reads TGTGCCAGCAGTCAGGGGACCGTGGGTGCCCAGTACTTC. Translating it yields CASSQGTVGAQYF.

The V gene is TRBV5-5, the J gene TRBJ1-2; a weak D match, TRBD1 (5 bases). The CDR3 has 11 amino acids. V was pared by 9 bases and J by 4 bases, with 10 bases between. From germline, CDR1 is SGHKS and CDR2 YYEKEE (reference sequence). CDR3 in DNA: TGTGCCACCAACGGGGGCTATGGCTACACCTTC. It codes for CATNGGYGYTF.

The genes are TRBV28 and TRBJ2-7; 9 bases map to TRBD2. The germline CDR1 and CDR2 sequences are MDHEN and SYDVKM. The CDR3 totals 15 residues. J gave up 3 bases and V 6 bases, and 9 bases lay outside the gene matches. The CDR3 coding sequence is TGTGCCAGCAGCCTCCCCCCAGCGGGAGGCTACGAGCAGTACTTC. Its protein is CASSLPPAGGYEQYF.

Concerning this clone itself: The sample carries other DNA sequences with the same CDR3. The rearrangement links TRBV5-1 to TRBJ2-7, with TRBD1 matching over 9 bases. CDR3 length: 14 residues. Losses at the gene ends were 2 bases for V and 4 bases for J; bases not matched to a gene: 4. The germline V gene has CDR1 SGHRS and CDR2 YFSETQ. This chain's CDR3 is CASSLRDRAYEQYF. The CDR3 DNA reads TGCGCCAGCAGCTTACGGGACAGGGCATACGAGCAGTACTTC. Variable domain in full (rest from reference TRBV5-1 and TRBJ2-7): KAGVTQTPRYLIKTRGQQVTLSCSPISGHRSVSWYQQTPGQGLQFLFEYFSETQRNKGNFPGRFSGRQFSNSRSEMNVSTLELGDSALYLCASSLRDRAYEQYFGPGTRLTVT.